This T cell receptor beta chain was retrieved from a study of blood T cell repertoires in COVID-19. Germline CDR1 is MNHEY and CDR2 is SVGAGI. Trimming removed 2 bases from V and 5 bases from J, with 13 bases in between. This CDR3 spans 15 amino acids. This clone was seen a single time. How the authors handled the data: Reference gene primer amplification gave estimated nucleated cell counts. This table comes from immunoSEQ multiplex PCR, and its TCRdb copy is limited to in-frame clones, with some not included. V, J and clone size derive from that table, while D and trimming were established from the DNA sequence. Among a few hundred thousand clones listed, approximately 80% were seen once.

The chain uses TRBV6-5 and TRBJ2-1; a possible D gene is TRBD2 (5 bases). The sample comprised peripheral blood. This sequence originates from a woman of 80 years or more with acute or convalescent COVID-19. The CDR3 is CASSYGGSLHNEQFF. The DNA of the CDR3 is TGTGCCAGCAGTTACGGAGGCAGCCTCCACAATGAGCAGTTCTTC.